These 11 T cell receptor beta chains were sequenced from one sample in a study of shared clonotypes between healthy human individuals. Assay: immunoSEQ multiplex PCR; the TCRdb copy retains only in-frame clones and omits some. The sample shows 1 million to 1.3 million clones, 75% to 85% of them seen only once. Sample: memory CD4+ T cells from PBMCs. Regarding subset: CD45RA-negative fraction. These receptor sequences come from a young man in good health. Some clones in this sample may be carry-over from other donors' samples.

Concerning this clone itself: Distinct nucleotide sequences in the sample also encode this CDR3. The chain recombines TRBV7-6 with TRBJ2-7; D gene uncertain. The CDR3 loop spans 14 amino acids. V lost 1 base, J lost 2 bases, and 9 bases lay in between. CDR1 and CDR2 from the germline V gene are SGHVS and FNYEAQ. The CDR3 nucleotides are TGTGCCAGCAGCTTAGATTCAGGCCCCTACGAGCAGTACTTC. Encoded protein: CASSLDSGPYEQYF.

The chain has TRBV4-1 and TRBJ1-4; D perhaps matches TRBD1 (5 bases). With 0 bases removed from V and 8 bases from J, the gap between germline ends came to 13 bases. The CDR3 totals 15 residues. CDR1 is MGHRA, CDR2 YSYEKL, per germline. CDR3 DNA sequence: TGCGCCAGCAGCCAAGATGCAGGGTCTCCAGAAAAACTGTTTTTT. Translation: CASSQDAGSPEKLFF.

Details on this clone: Other nucleotide sequences in the sample specify the same CDR3. The rearrangement links TRBV28 to TRBJ2-5, with D uncertain. CDR3 length: 14 residues. The germline gives CDR1 MDHEN, CDR2 SYDVKM. Deletions cut 3 bases from V and 1 base from J, with 9 bases between. CDR3 DNA sequence: TGTGCCAGCAGTTTCAGCCGCGGCCAAGAGACCCAGTACTTC. Protein product: CASSFSRGQETQYF.

The V call is TRBV15, the J call TRBJ2-1, with 8 nucleotides matching TRBD2. The germline CDR1 and CDR2 sequences are LNHNV and YYDKDF (reference sequence). The CDR3 is 14 residues long. The junction had 9 bases not matched to a gene; V was cut back by 1 base and J by 13 bases. The CDR3 is CATSRGGGGRFQFF. CDR3 nucleotide sequence: TGTGCCACCAGCAGAGGAGGAGGCGGGAGGTTCCAGTTCTTC.

There are many counts of this clone. CDR3 region: CASSLSPQGAQETQYF. The DNA of the CDR3 is TGTGCCAGCAGTTTATCCCCCCAGGGGGCTCAAGAGACCCAGTACTTC. This chain connects TRBV27 to TRBJ2-5; 8 nucleotides line up with TRBD1. This CDR3 is built from 16 residues. CDR1 is MNHEY and CDR2 is SMNVEV in the germline V gene (reference sequence). Trimming cost V 0 bases and J 2 bases; bases outside gene matches: 5.

The chain has TRBV18 and TRBJ1-1, with D unresolved. Per the germline V gene, CDR1 is KGHSH and CDR2 is LQKENI. The CDR3 has 17 amino acids. V was clipped by 3 bases and J by 2 bases, with 19 bases between them. The CDR3 coding sequence is TGTGCCAGCTCACCTAACGTTTTAGGGCAATTAAACACTGAAGCTTTCTTT. Translated, it gives CASSPNVLGQLNTEAFF.

The rearrangement uses TRBV2 and TRBJ1-5, with 9 bases identical to TRBD1. This CDR3 region has 16 residues. V lost 7 bases, J lost 6 bases, and 13 bases stayed unmatched. Per the germline V gene, CDR1 is SNHLY and CDR2 is FYNNEI. CDR3 in DNA: TGTGCCAGCACTAAGACAGGGGGTGGTTTCTCTCAGCCCCAGCATTTT. It is translated as CASTKTGGGFSQPQHF.

CDR3 nucleotides: TGTGCCAGCAGTTCCTTGGGACAGGGGATGGGTGAGCAGTACTTC. Translating it yields CASSSLGQGMGEQYF. This chain joins TRBV6-6 and TRBJ2-7; 10 positions match TRBD1. CDR1 is MNHNY and CDR2 is SVGAGI in the germline V gene (reference sequence). The V and J ends lost 4 bases and 7 bases, in that order; junction bases with no gene match: 10. The CDR3 contains 15 residues.

With respect to this clone: At the DNA level, this CDR3 is encoded by other sequences in the same sample as well. The rearrangement uses TRBV18 and TRBJ1-1; D gene ambiguous. V was clipped by 3 bases and J by 4 bases, with 9 bases between them. The CDR3 extends over 13 amino acids. The V gene's germline CDR1 is KGHSH and CDR2 LQKENI. The CDR3 region is CASSPIRGTEAFF. The CDR3 DNA reads as TGTGCCAGCTCACCGATACGGGGCACTGAAGCTTTCTTT.

The chain recombines TRBV28 with TRBJ2-6, with a weak D call TRBD2 (6 bases). Deletions cut 11 bases from V and 0 bases from J, with 17 bases between. This CDR3 has 16 amino acids. Germline CDR1 reads MDHEN; CDR2 reads SYDVKM. The CDR3 sequence: CAGGNQGPSGANVLTF. The CDR3 DNA sequence: TGTGCCGGGGGGAACCAGGGACCCTCTGGGGCCAACGTCCTGACTTTC.

This clone was observed a handful of times. V and J are TRBV18 and TRBJ1-1; a possible D gene is TRBD1 (6 bases). The V end was cut by 0 bases, the J end by 5 bases, with 13 bases between. There are 15 residues in the CDR3. The germline V gene has CDR1 KGHSH and CDR2 LQKENI. The CDR3 reads CASSPPSGEGTEAFF. The CDR3, as DNA: TGTGCCAGCTCACCACCGTCAGGGGAGGGAACTGAAGCTTTCTTT.